Described below is a single TCR beta chain sequence and its context. Study members were between about 18 and 95 years old and lived in 24 US regions. Cohorts were assigned according to the clinical history that participants reported. This record belongs to a study of blood T cell repertoires in COVID-19. As for the study in general: PBMCs, B-cell-depleted T cells, or T cells were the source of the cDNA or gDNA that made up the material.

Germline-derived CDR1 and CDR2 are GTSNPN and SVGIG (reference sequence). The J segment lost 7 bases and the V segment lost 2 bases, leaving 8 bases of the junction unmatched. This CDR3 has 13 residues. In the authors' methods: Reference gene primer amplification yielded estimated nucleated cell counts. TCRdb's table, derived via immunoSEQ multiplex PCR, lists solely in-frame clones and lacks some. That table supplies the V and J calls and clone size; D and trimming were determined from the DNA. The sample lists 310,000 or so clones; approximately 88% were seen once. Sequenced material: PBMCs or T cells enriched from blood (not recorded which). The V gene is TRBV30, the J gene TRBJ2-7, with 7 bases aligning to TRBD1. This receptor was identified in a woman aged 40 to 55 who had recovered from COVID-19. CDR3 bases: TGTGCCTGGAGTCTCCGCACAGGGGAAGAGCAGTACTTC. Amino acid sequence: CAWSLRTGEEQYF.